The TCR beta chain described here comes from a study of cytomegalovirus exposure and HLA in healthy donors. The germline CDR1 and CDR2 sequences are LNHDA and SQIVND (reference sequence). V lost 3 bases and J 1 base, leaving 12 bases between the germline ends. The CDR3 length is 15 residues. Researchers ran the PCR with 60 Vbeta and 13 Jbeta primers. The repertoire was sequenced with immunoSEQ multiplex PCR; TCRdb's copy has only in-frame clones and lacks some. The sample has some 150,000 clones; more than 60% are singletons. This clone was picked up one time. This clonotype was obtained from a man aged 35 to 55 in good health and CMV-seronegative. The chain combines TRBV19 with TRBJ1-1; no clear D. The sequenced sample consisted of PBMCs. In DNA, the CDR3 is TGTGCCAGTAGTATTTTGGGCAGGCGGAACACTGAAGCTTTCTTT. Its translation: CASSILGRRNTEAFF. Full variable domain (missing parts from reference TRBV19 and TRBJ1-1): DGGITQSPKYLFRKEGQNVTLSCEQNLNHDAMYWYRQDPGQGLRLIYYSQIVNDFQKGDIAEGYSVSREKKESFPLTVTSAQKNPTAFYLCASSILGRRNTEAFFGQGTRLTVV.